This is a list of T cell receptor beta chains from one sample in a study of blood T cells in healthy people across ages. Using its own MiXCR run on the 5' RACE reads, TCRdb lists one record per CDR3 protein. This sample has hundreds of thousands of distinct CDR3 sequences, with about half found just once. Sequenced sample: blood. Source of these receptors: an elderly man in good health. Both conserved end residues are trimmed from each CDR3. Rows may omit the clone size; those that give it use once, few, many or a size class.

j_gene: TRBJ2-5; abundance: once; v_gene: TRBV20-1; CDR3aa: SARRTMYQETQY
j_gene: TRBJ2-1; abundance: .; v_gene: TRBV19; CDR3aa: ASSSGLPYEQF
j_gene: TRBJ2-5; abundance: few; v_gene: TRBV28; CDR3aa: ASSLIAGVEETQY
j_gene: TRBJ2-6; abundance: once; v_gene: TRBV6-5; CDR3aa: ASSYPDQSGANVLT
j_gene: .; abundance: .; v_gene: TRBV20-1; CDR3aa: SARDLESGTSSYEQY
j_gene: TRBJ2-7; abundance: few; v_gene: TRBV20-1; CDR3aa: SAEKAYEQY
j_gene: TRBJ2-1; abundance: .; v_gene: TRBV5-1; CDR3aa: ASSGGLFGGMNEQF
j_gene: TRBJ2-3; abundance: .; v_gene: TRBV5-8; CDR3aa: ASSFDPQGGTETQY
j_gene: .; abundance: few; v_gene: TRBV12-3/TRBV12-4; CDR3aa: ASSPRDTFSEQY
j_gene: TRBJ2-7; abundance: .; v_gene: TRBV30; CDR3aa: AWTQLGGLSEQY
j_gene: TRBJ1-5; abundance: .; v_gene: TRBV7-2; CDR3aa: ASSRGVNNQPQH
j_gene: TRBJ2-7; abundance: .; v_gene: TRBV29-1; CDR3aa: SILGGRPPYEQY
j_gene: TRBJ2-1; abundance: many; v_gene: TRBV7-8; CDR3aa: ASSLASGRAPSSYNEQF
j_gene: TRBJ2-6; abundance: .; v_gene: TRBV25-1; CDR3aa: ASKGAGANVLT
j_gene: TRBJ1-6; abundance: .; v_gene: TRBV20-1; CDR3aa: SARGQYNSPLH
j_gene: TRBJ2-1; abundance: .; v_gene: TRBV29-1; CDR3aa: SVETVRRNEQF
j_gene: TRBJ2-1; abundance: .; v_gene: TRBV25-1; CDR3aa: ASSGTRDSGSYNEQF
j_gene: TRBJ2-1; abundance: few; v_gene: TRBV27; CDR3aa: ASSPLGKVESNEQF
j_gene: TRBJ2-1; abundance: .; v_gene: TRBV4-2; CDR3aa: ASSPGRRNSYNEQF
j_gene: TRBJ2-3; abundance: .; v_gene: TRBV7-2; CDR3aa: ASSFPTGTGLRDTQY
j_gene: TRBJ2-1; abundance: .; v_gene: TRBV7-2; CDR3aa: AGRLRAVTDEQF
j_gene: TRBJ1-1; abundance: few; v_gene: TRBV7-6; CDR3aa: ASSLDPNTEAF
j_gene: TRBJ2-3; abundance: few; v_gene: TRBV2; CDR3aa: ASSEELADLTDTQY
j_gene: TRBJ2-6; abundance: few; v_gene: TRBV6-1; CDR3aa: ASSESQGGANVLT
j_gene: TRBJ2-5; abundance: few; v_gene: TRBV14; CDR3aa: ASSSLAIQETQY
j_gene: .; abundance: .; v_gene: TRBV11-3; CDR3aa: ASSLRGDSYNEQY
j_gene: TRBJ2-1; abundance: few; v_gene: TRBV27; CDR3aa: ASKLGGEGRYNEQF
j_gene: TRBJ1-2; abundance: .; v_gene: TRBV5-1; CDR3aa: ASSLEVTGGYT
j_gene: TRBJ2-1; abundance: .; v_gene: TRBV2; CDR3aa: ASSEMRGRYNEQF
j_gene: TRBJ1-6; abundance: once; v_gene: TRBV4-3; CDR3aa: ASSQERQDRVGSPLH
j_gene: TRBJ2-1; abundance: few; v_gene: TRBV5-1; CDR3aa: ASSLARSLDSYNEQF
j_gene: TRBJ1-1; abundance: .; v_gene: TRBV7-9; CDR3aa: ASSLRGGDTEAF
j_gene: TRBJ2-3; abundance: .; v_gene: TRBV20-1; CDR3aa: SARGNQLDSNTDKQY